The 27 T cell receptor beta chains below come from one sample, sequenced in a study of CD8+ T cells in alopecia areata. RNA extraction and reverse transcription yielded cDNA as sequencing template. Profiling relied on immunoSEQ multiplex PCR, and the TCRdb table lists in-frame clones only, not all of them. Altogether about 110,000 clones are present, 55% to 60% being singletons, with the ten largest covering around 23%. Sequences were obtained from NKG2D-low CD8+ T cells sorted from blood. These receptors originate from a human donor with alopecia areata.

The rearrangement uses TRBV6-5 and TRBJ2-7; tentative D call: TRBD1 (6 bases). Germline-derived CDR1 and CDR2 are MNHEY and SVGAGI. CDR3 length: 12 residues. V gave up 2 bases and J gave up 9 bases, with 11 bases separating them. The CDR3 reads CASSYEGVWQYF. CDR3 coding DNA: TGTGCCAGCAGTTACGAGGGGGTTTGGCAGTACTTC.

The rearrangement joins TRBV27 to TRBJ2-7; a possible D gene is TRBD2 (5 bases). V gave up 0 bases and J gave up 4 bases, with 13 bases separating them. The CDR3 runs 15 residues. The germline V gene encodes CDR1 MNHEY and CDR2 SMNVEV (reference sequence). This CDR3 reads CASSLSTGNVYEQYF. CDR3 in DNA: TGTGCCAGCAGTTTATCTACGGGAAACGTTTACGAGCAGTACTTC.

The V call is TRBV7-9, the J call TRBJ2-7; D possibly corresponds to TRBD1 (5 bases). V was shortened by 5 bases and J by 2 bases, with 16 bases between the two germline ends. Looked up from germline, CDR1 is SEHNR and CDR2 is FQNEAQ (reference sequence). The CDR3 extends over 15 amino acids. The CDR3 here is CASSPPTTATYEQYF. CDR3 coding DNA: TGTGCCAGCAGCCCACCGACGACAGCCACCTACGAGCAGTACTTC.

CDR3 nucleotides: TGCGCCAGCAGCCAAGAAGGGCAGGCTAATGAAAAACTGTTTTTT. This sequence encodes CASSQEGQANEKLFF. The V gene is TRBV4-1, the J gene TRBJ1-4; D remains ambiguous. CDR3 length equals 15 residues. The ends were cut back, 0 bases at V and 3 bases at J, with 8 bases in the middle. Germline V gives CDR1 MGHRA, CDR2 YSYEKL.

V and J are TRBV4-1 and TRBJ2-7, with 14 nucleotides matching TRBD2. Trimming removed 1 base from V and 3 bases from J; junction bases left unmatched: 5. The V gene's germline CDR1 is MGHRA and CDR2 YSYEKL. The CDR3 is 17 amino acids. The CDR3 region has the DNA TGCGCCAGCAGCCAAGTGGGGGGACTAGCGGGAGACTACGAGCAGTACTTC. Its translation is CASSQVGGLAGDYEQYF.

This clone was recorded only once. The same CDR3 also results from other DNA sequences found in this sample. V and J are TRBV27 and TRBJ2-1; no clear D. Between the trimmed V and J ends, which lost 0 bases and 2 bases, there was a span of 5 bases. The germline gives CDR1 MNHEY, CDR2 SMNVEV (reference sequence). The CDR3 runs 14 residues. This chain's CDR3 is CASSLSSAYNEQFF. CDR3 bases: TGTGCCAGCAGTTTATCCTCGGCCTACAATGAGCAGTTCTTC.

CDR3 DNA sequence: TGTGCCAGCAGTTTTTCAGGGAACGAGCAGTACTTC. It specifies CASSFSGNEQYF. V usage is TRBV27 and J usage is TRBJ2-7; maybe TRBD1 (5 bases). V dropped 3 bases and J dropped 5 bases, with 8 bases sitting between them. The CDR3 runs 12 residues. CDR1 MNHEY and CDR2 SMNVEV come from the germline V gene (reference sequence).

J is TRBJ2-4 and V is TRBV10-2; 12 nucleotides align to TRBD2. There are 21 residues in the CDR3. Germline V gene data show CDR1 as WSHSY and CDR2 as SAAADI. V trimming: 4 bases; J trimming: 0 bases; junction bases outside the gene matches: 16. The DNA of the CDR3 is TGCGCCAGCAGTGGTTTACCGAGACTAGCGGGAGTTTCTTTAGCCAAAAACATTCAGTACTTC. As protein: CASSGLPRLAGVSLAKNIQYF.

This clone was found once. V and J are TRBV27 and TRBJ2-3; 8 bases agree with TRBD2. The CDR3 is made up of 16 amino acids. Germline V gene lookup returns CDR1 MNHEY and CDR2 SMNVEV (reference sequence). V lost 7 bases and J lost 2; bases outside the gene matches: 11. The DNA of the CDR3 is TGTGCCAGCAAACTACGGGGGGGACATAACACAGATACGCAGTATTTT. This gives the protein CASKLRGGHNTDTQYF.

The V gene is TRBV9, the J gene TRBJ1-4; the match to TRBD1 covers 7 bases. V lost 2 bases, J lost 7 bases, and 8 bases stayed unmatched. The length of the CDR3 is 15 residues. CDR1 and CDR2 from the germline V gene are SGDLS and YYNGEE. The CDR3 nucleotides are TGTGCCAGCAGCGTGGAGGGGGCCCCGGGTGAAAAACTGTTTTTT. Amino acids: CASSVEGAPGEKLFF.

The V call is TRBV9, the J call TRBJ2-1; 11 bases fit TRBD2. The V and J ends lost 5 bases and 8 bases, in that order; junction bases with no gene match: 9. The CDR3 spans 15 residues. The V gene's germline CDR1 is SGDLS and CDR2 YYNGEE. The DNA for the CDR3 is TGTGCCAGCAGTGAGGGACTAGCGGAAGGGGATGAGCAGTTCTTC. Amino acid sequence: CASSEGLAEGDEQFF.

The chain carries TRBV27 and TRBJ2-4, with 8 bases identical to TRBD1. V was clipped by 5 bases and J by 0 bases; unmatched bases: 15. CDR1 and CDR2 from the germline V gene are MNHEY and SMNVEV (reference sequence). The CDR3 extends over 19 amino acids. The CDR3 coding sequence is TGTGCCAGCAGTCCTCTACCGCTCACAGGGGGGCTAGCCAAAAACATTCAGTACTTC. Translating it yields CASSPLPLTGGLAKNIQYF.

The chain carries TRBV6-5 and TRBJ2-5; the D is unclear. The CDR3 spans 12 residues. CDR1 is MNHEY, CDR2 SVGAGI, per germline. V was clipped by 4 bases and J by 5 bases, with 8 bases between them. CDR3: CASSSSVETQYF. CDR3 nucleotides: TGTGCCAGCAGTTCCTCCGTTGAGACCCAGTACTTC.

The chain links TRBV2 to TRBJ2-7, with no clear D. The CDR3 length is 13 residues. V was shortened by 0 bases and J by 3 bases, with 6 bases between the two germline ends. The germline V gene has CDR1 SNHLY and CDR2 FYNNEI. CDR3 loop: CASSEAANYEQYF. Written as DNA, the CDR3 is TGTGCCAGCAGTGAAGCGGCGAACTACGAGCAGTACTTC.

This sequence joins TRBV2 and TRBJ2-1, with D unclear. V was shortened by 4 bases and J by 7 bases, with 8 bases between the two germline ends. The CDR3 contains 12 residues. Germline lookup yields CDR1 SNHLY and CDR2 FYNNEI. The CDR3 DNA is TGTGCCAGCAGTGTGTGGCGAAATGAGCAGTTCTTC. It specifies CASSVWRNEQFF.

The chain combines TRBV27 with TRBJ2-7; no firm D call. The germline gives CDR1 MNHEY, CDR2 SMNVEV (reference sequence). The V gene lost 6 bases and the J gene lost 5 bases, with 14 bases spanning the gap. The CDR3 covers 13 residues. The CDR3 DNA reads as TGTGCCAGCAGGCCATCGGTCAGCGACGAGCAGTACTTC. This encodes CASRPSVSDEQYF.

V usage is TRBV27 and J usage is TRBJ2-1; D remains ambiguous. Germline assignment: CDR1 MNHEY and CDR2 SMNVEV (reference sequence). The ends were cut back, 7 bases at V and 2 bases at J, with 12 bases in the middle. The CDR3 covers 14 residues. The CDR3 protein is CASTSAGPYNEQFF. The CDR3 coding sequence is TGTGCCAGCACGTCAGCAGGACCCTACAATGAGCAGTTCTTC.

The rearrangement uses TRBV7-6 and TRBJ1-2; no clear D gene. Germline V gene sequence: CDR1 SGHVS, CDR2 FNYEAQ. V was shortened by 1 base and J by 7 bases, with 7 bases between the two germline ends. The CDR3 runs to 12 residues. Here the CDR3 reads CASSLGSGGYTF. Here the CDR3 DNA reads TGTGCCAGCAGCTTAGGATCGGGTGGCTACACCTTC.

The chain carries TRBV4-1 and TRBJ1-6; 8 bases are a match to TRBD1. V was pared by 4 bases and J by 8 bases, with 7 bases of the junction left unmatched. The CDR3 is made up of 15 amino acids. Per germline, CDR1 MGHRA and CDR2 YSYEKL. CDR3 nucleotides: TGCGCCAGCAGCCCCCAAGGGACAGGAGATTCACCCCTCCACTTT. Translation: CASSPQGTGDSPLHF.

The J gene is TRBJ2-1, the V gene TRBV5-6; D might be TRBD2 (5 bases). This CDR3 has 16 amino acids. The germline V gene has CDR1 SGHDT and CDR2 YYEEEE. Trimming removed 4 bases at V and 0 bases at J, with 14 bases between. CDR3 loop: CASSPTGKSSYNEQFF. CDR3 coding DNA: TGTGCCAGCAGCCCGACCGGGAAGAGCTCCTACAATGAGCAGTTCTTC.

CDR3 bases: TGCGCCAGCAGTCAATTCGGACAGGTCGGGTTTTCTGGAAACACCATATATTTT. Translating it yields CASSQFGQVGFSGNTIYF. The chain uses TRBV23-1 and TRBJ1-3; 7 bases match TRBD1. TRBV23-1 is an open reading frame whose function is uncertain. V was clipped by 1 base and J by 1 base; unmatched bases: 10. This CDR3 region has 18 residues.

The chain joins TRBV7-9 to TRBJ1-2; D is uncertain. V lost 1 base, J lost 8 bases, and 17 bases lay in between. The CDR3 consists of 15 residues. Germline values: CDR1 SEHNR, CDR2 FQNEAQ (reference sequence). The CDR3 spells CASSLVEGGRSGYTF. The CDR3 region has the DNA TGTGCCAGCAGCTTAGTGGAGGGCGGGAGGTCCGGCTACACCTTC.

V and J are TRBV28 and TRBJ2-1, with D perhaps TRBD2 (6 bases). The CDR3 loop spans 16 amino acids. V was shortened by 5 bases and J by 1 base, with 15 bases between the two germline ends. CDR1 MDHEN and CDR2 SYDVKM come from the germline V gene. For the CDR3, the DNA is TGTGCCAGCAGTACACTACCTAGCGTTTCCTACAATGAGCAGTTCTTC. Amino acids: CASSTLPSVSYNEQFF.

The V call is TRBV27, the J call TRBJ2-1; D gene uncertain. The germline V gene encodes CDR1 MNHEY and CDR2 SMNVEV (reference sequence). CDR3 length: 13 residues. V lost 6 bases and J lost 8, with 14 bases in between. The DNA for the CDR3 is TGTGCCAGCAGCTCTTCCATTGGGGATGAGCAGTTCTTC. It translates to CASSSSIGDEQFF.

The gene calls are TRBV6-5 and TRBJ2-1, with D possibly matching TRBD1 (6 bases). The CDR3 contains 15 residues. The germline V gene has CDR1 MNHEY and CDR2 SVGAGI. Trimming took off 0 bases at V and 6 bases at J, with 12 bases between the two ends. Here the CDR3 reads CASSYSGTRANEQFF. DNA of the CDR3: TGTGCCAGCAGTTACTCCGGGACACGCGCCAATGAGCAGTTCTTC.

This clone was seen just once. The J gene is TRBJ1-4, the V gene TRBV9, with D possibly matching TRBD1 (6 bases). This CDR3 is 14 amino acids long. In germline, CDR1 is SGDLS, CDR2 YYNGEE. With 0 bases removed from V and 11 bases from J, the gap between germline ends came to 14 bases. CDR3 bases: TGTGCCAGCAGCGTAGGGGCAGGGGTTGACAAACTGTTTTTT. Encoded protein: CASSVGAGVDKLFF.

This chain uses TRBV25-1 with TRBJ2-7; the D is unclear. V lost 6 bases, J lost 6 bases, and 9 bases lay in between. Germline-derived CDR1 and CDR2 are MGHDK and SYGVNS. CDR3 length equals 11 residues. In DNA form, the CDR3 reads TGTGCCAGCAGCTGGGGTGTCGAGCAGTACTTC. Its translation: CASSWGVEQYF.